This T cell receptor (beta chain) was retrieved from a study of vaccination effects on CD4 cells after COVID-19. Here immunoSEQ multiplex PCR was the method, and the copy in TCRdb shows in-frame clones only, minus some. The sample consists of roughly 75,000 clones, approximately 79% of them appearing once. Germline V gene lookup returns CDR1 SGHRS and CDR2 YFSETQ. The junction had 7 bases not matched to a gene; V was cut back by 4 bases and J by 4 bases. The CDR3 has 14 amino acids. Pools of viral peptides were used by the ViraFEST assay to expand antigen-specific CD4+ T cells ahead of sequencing. The culture ran for 10 to 11 days, and then CD4+ T cells were isolated. Vaccine recipients had no previous SARS-CoV-2 infection; their nucleocapsid antibodies were negative. Replacing half the medium with IL-2 medium was done on days 3 and 7. Note on this clone: Its antigen is unknown.

This receptor was obtained from a human donor who received a COVID-19 vaccine. The input for sequencing was CD4+ T cells from PBMCs cultured with HCoV-OC43 spike peptides, taken before COVID-19 vaccination. As for subset: HCoV-OC43 spike overlapping peptide pool stimulation. The genes are TRBV5-1 and TRBJ1-1, with 7 bases identical to TRBD1. CDR3 sequence: CASSNPQGITEAFF. The CDR3 DNA follows: TGCGCCAGCAGCAACCCACAGGGGATCACTGAAGCTTTCTTT.